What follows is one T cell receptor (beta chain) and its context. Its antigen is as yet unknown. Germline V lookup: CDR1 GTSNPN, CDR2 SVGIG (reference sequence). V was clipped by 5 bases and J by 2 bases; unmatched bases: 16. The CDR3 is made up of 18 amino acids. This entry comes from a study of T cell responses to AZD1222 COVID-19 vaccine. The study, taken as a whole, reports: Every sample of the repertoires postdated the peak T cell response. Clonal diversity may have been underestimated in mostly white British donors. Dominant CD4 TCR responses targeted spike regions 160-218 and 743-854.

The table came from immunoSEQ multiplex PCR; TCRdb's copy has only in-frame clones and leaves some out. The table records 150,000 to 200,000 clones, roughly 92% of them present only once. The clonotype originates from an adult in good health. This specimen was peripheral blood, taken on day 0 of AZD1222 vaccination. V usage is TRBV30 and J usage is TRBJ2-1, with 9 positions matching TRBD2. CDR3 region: CAWVRGTSPTKAYNEQFF. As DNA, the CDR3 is TGTGCCTGGGTACGAGGGACTAGCCCAACCAAGGCCTACAATGAGCAGTTCTTC.